One and the same sample provided the 20 T cell receptor beta chains below, sequenced in a study of shared clonotypes between healthy human individuals. Profiled with immunoSEQ multiplex PCR; TCRdb holds only in-frame clones, not every one. The sample lists around 2.5 million clones, 93% occurring once. Sequences were obtained from naive CD4+ T cells from PBMCs. Described subset: CD45RA+ positively selected. The receptors stem from a young man in good health. Some clones in this sample may be carry-over from other donors' samples.

The gene calls are TRBV9 and TRBJ2-5; 11 nucleotides align to TRBD2. Germline CDR1 and CDR2: SGDLS and YYNGEE. This CDR3 spans 15 amino acids. V was pared by 4 bases and J by 4 bases, with 6 bases of the junction left unmatched. In DNA, the CDR3 is TGTGCCAGCAGCTCCCTAGCGGGAGGAGGAGAGACCCAGTACTTC. Translating gives CASSSLAGGGETQYF.

This rearrangement joins TRBV19 to TRBJ2-1, with TRBD2 matching 9 bases. There are 15 residues in the CDR3. Per germline, CDR1 LNHDA and CDR2 SQIVND (reference sequence). The V segment lost 4 bases and the J segment 8 bases; nucleotides outside the gene matches: 9. CDR3 amino acids: CASSKTSGGVYEQFF. As DNA, the CDR3 is TGTGCCAGTAGTAAGACTAGCGGAGGGGTCTATGAGCAGTTCTTC. Full variable domain (outside the CDR3, taken from reference TRBV19 and TRBJ2-1): DGGITQSPKYLFRKEGQNVTLSCEQNLNHDAMYWYRQDPGQGLRLIYYSQIVNDFQKGDIAEGYSVSREKKESFPLTVTSAQKNPTAFYLCASSKTSGGVYEQFFGPGTRLTVL.

The chain employs TRBV28 and TRBJ1-4; perhaps TRBD1 as D (5 bases). The CDR3 length is 16 residues. Germline assignment: CDR1 MDHEN and CDR2 SYDVKM. Trimming stripped 5 bases from V and 8 bases from J, with 21 bases between. This CDR3 is CASSPGAGEIAEKLFF. The DNA for the CDR3 is TGTGCCAGCAGTCCCGGGGCCGGAGAGATCGCAGAAAAACTGTTTTTT.

This rearrangement joins TRBV28 to TRBJ1-3; TRBD1 might be the D (6 bases). The CDR3 runs to 15 residues. Germline CDR1 reads MDHEN; CDR2 reads SYDVKM. Trimming left V 6 bases short and J 6 bases short, with 18 bases between. The CDR3 is CASRTTRTAKNTIYF. In DNA, the CDR3 is TGTGCCAGCAGAACCACAAGGACAGCAAAAAACACCATATATTTT.

The chain uses TRBV19 and TRBJ2-7; 9 bases match TRBD2. Germline V lookup: CDR1 LNHDA, CDR2 SQIVND (reference sequence). V lost 1 base and J lost 6; bases outside the gene matches: 4. This CDR3 contains 14 residues. Here the CDR3 reads CASSIALAGGEQYF. CDR3 DNA: TGTGCCAGTAGTATAGCACTAGCGGGCGGCGAGCAGTACTTC.

The chain employs TRBV7-9 and TRBJ2-2; 11 bases are shared with TRBD2. The V gene's germline CDR1 is SEHNR and CDR2 FQNEAQ (reference sequence). This CDR3 is built from 18 residues. The J segment lost 7 bases and the V segment lost 4 bases, leaving 14 bases of the junction unmatched. The CDR3 DNA is TGTGCCAGCAGCTCGTTATACCTAGCGGGAGGATCTGACGGGGAGCTGTTTTTT. Its protein is CASSSLYLAGGSDGELFF.

This chain uses TRBV4-1 with TRBJ2-1, with D tentatively TRBD2 (6 bases). The ends were cut back, 3 bases at V and 9 bases at J, with 15 bases in the middle. CDR3 size: 14 residues. Germline assignment: CDR1 MGHRA and CDR2 YSYEKL. CDR3 protein: CASSQTGRGTEQFF. In DNA form, the CDR3 reads TGCGCCAGCAGCCAGACCGGACGGGGGACTGAGCAGTTCTTC.

The V gene is TRBV19, the J gene TRBJ1-3; D is unresolved. Deletions cut 5 bases from V and 5 bases from J, with 13 bases between. This CDR3 has 14 amino acids. Germline CDR1 is LNHDA and CDR2 is SQIVND (reference sequence). The CDR3 coding sequence is TGTGCCAGTAGTCCCTCGACCAGGAGAAACACCATATATTTT. This encodes CASSPSTRRNTIYF.

The chain has TRBV11-2 and TRBJ2-1; 12 positions match TRBD2. This CDR3 has 17 residues. V was pared by 5 bases and J by 5 bases, with 10 bases of the junction left unmatched. The germline V gene has CDR1 SGHAT and CDR2 FQNNGV. CDR3 nucleotides: TGTGCCAGCAGCCCGACTAGCGGGAGAACTAGAGACAATGAGCAGTTCTTC. Translated: CASSPTSGRTRDNEQFF.

The rearrangement uses TRBV27 and TRBJ2-1; tentatively, D is TRBD2 (6 bases). The V end lost 5 bases, the J end lost 3 bases, and 23 bases lay between the germline ends. The CDR3 loop spans 18 amino acids. Per the germline V gene, CDR1 is MNHEY and CDR2 is SMNVEV (reference sequence). CDR3 in amino acids: CASSPLSPRGTNYNEQFF. Here the CDR3 DNA reads TGTGCCAGCAGTCCTCTCTCCCCCCGGGGGACGAACTACAATGAGCAGTTCTTC.

The CDR3 loop is CASSQAPGGGNIQYF. The CDR3 nucleotides read TGTGCCAGCAGCCAAGCACCAGGGGGCGGAAACATTCAGTACTTC. The chain joins TRBV14 to TRBJ2-4; 8 nucleotides agree with TRBD1. Germline-derived CDR1 and CDR2 are SGHDN and FVKESK. The CDR3 contains 15 residues. The V segment lost 1 base and the J segment 6 bases; nucleotides outside the gene matches: 5.

The sample holds a few counts of this clone. The sample carries other DNA sequences with the same CDR3. The chain employs TRBV6-5 and TRBJ1-1, with unresolved D. The CDR3 extends over 13 amino acids. The V gene lost 0 bases and the J gene lost 5 bases, with 7 bases spanning the gap. Germline lookup yields CDR1 MNHEY and CDR2 SVGAGI. In DNA, the CDR3 is TGTGCCAGCAGTTACTCGAAGGGAACTGAAGCTTTCTTT. Its protein product is CASSYSKGTEAFF.

V gene TRBV6-6 combines with J gene TRBJ2-1; possibly TRBD2 for D (6 bases). The germline V and J ends were trimmed by 5 bases and 5 bases, with 13 bases remaining between them. Germline V gene lookup returns CDR1 MNHNY and CDR2 SVGAGI (reference sequence). This CDR3 contains 14 residues. CDR3 amino acids: CASSQRTNHNEQFF. Here the CDR3 DNA reads TGTGCCAGCAGTCAACGGACTAACCACAATGAGCAGTTCTTC.

In this sample, this clone turned up once. Other DNA sequences of this sample code for an identical CDR3. CDR3 in amino acids: CASSPGLAQETQYF. The CDR3 DNA follows: TGTGCCAGCAGCCCCGGACTAGCCCAAGAGACCCAGTACTTC. This sequence joins TRBV7-2 and TRBJ2-5, with TRBD2 identical over 8 bases. This CDR3 is built from 14 residues. Germline assignment: CDR1 SGHTA and CDR2 FQGNSA. V lost 5 bases and J lost 1; bases outside the gene matches: 3.

This clone turned up a few times. The chain recombines TRBV4-2 with TRBJ2-3; 12 nucleotides match TRBD2. This CDR3 is 16 amino acids long. Germline CDR1 LGHNA, CDR2 YNFKEQ. V was pared by 3 bases and J by 12 bases, with 13 bases of the junction left unmatched. CDR3 loop: CASSQKTSGSGMFQYF. The CDR3 DNA follows: TGTGCCAGCAGCCAGAAGACTAGCGGGAGTGGAATGTTTCAGTATTTT.

The chain uses TRBV5-5 and TRBJ2-5; D is uncertain. CDR1 and CDR2 from the germline V gene are SGHKS and YYEKEE (reference sequence). V lost 0 bases and J 0 bases, leaving 9 bases between the germline ends. This CDR3 has 15 residues. CDR3 amino acids: CASSLVGFYQETQYF. CDR3 in DNA: TGTGCCAGCAGCTTGGTAGGGTTCTACCAAGAGACCCAGTACTTC.

V is TRBV5-1 and J is TRBJ2-1, with 7 bases matching TRBD2. V was clipped by 4 bases and J by 7 bases; unmatched bases: 11. This CDR3 spans 15 amino acids. Germline V gene data show CDR1 as SGHRS and CDR2 as YFSETQ. The CDR3 bases are TGCGCCAGCAGCCTTCTAGCGGCCGCCCGGAATGAGCAGTTCTTC. Translation gives CASSLLAAARNEQFF.

The rearrangement uses TRBV6-4 and TRBJ1-5; 10 bases line up with TRBD1. Per the germline V gene, CDR1 is MRHNA and CDR2 is SNTAGT. V lost 9 bases and J lost 2; bases outside the gene matches: 10. The CDR3 is 16 amino acids. Written as DNA, the CDR3 is TGTGCCAGAGGGGGGACAGGGGAAGGGGGCAATCAGCCCCAGCATTTT. It yields the protein CARGGTGEGGNQPQHF.

This clone was recorded only once. The chain carries TRBV11-3 and TRBJ2-5; D is undetermined. CDR1 is SGHNT and CDR2 is YENEEA in the germline V gene. The germline V and J ends were trimmed by 2 bases and 5 bases, with 9 bases remaining between them. The CDR3 sequence is 13 residues long. CDR3 in amino acids: CASSLKFLETQYF. Written as DNA, the CDR3 is TGTGCCAGCAGCTTAAAATTCCTGGAGACCCAGTACTTC. The whole variable domain, remainder taken from reference TRBV11-3 and TRBJ2-5, is EAGVVQSPRYKIIEKKQPVAFWCNPISGHNTLYWYLQNLGQGPELLIRYENEEAVDDSQLPKDRFSAERLKGVDSTLKIQPAELGDSAVYLCASSLKFLETQYFGPGTRLLVL.

This rearrangement joins TRBV7-6 to TRBJ2-3; 7 nucleotides line up with TRBD1. V gave up 2 bases and J gave up 4 bases; unmatched junction bases: 9. Germline lookup yields CDR1 SGHVS and CDR2 FNYEAQ. CDR3 length equals 16 residues. The CDR3 DNA reads TGTGCCAGCAGCTTATCCTCGACAGGGATGGCAGATACGCAGTATTTT. This encodes CASSLSSTGMADTQYF.